Listed here are 27 T cell receptor beta chains from one sample, sequenced in a study of blood T cell repertoires in COVID-19. Only in-frame clones appear in the TCRdb table, and some are missing; sequencing was by immunoSEQ multiplex PCR. The sample includes approximately 270,000 clones, about 90% of them seen just once. Sequenced sample: PBMCs or T cells enriched from blood (not recorded which). These receptors were collected from a woman aged 25-40 years with acute COVID-19.

The chain recombines TRBV9 with TRBJ2-7; unclear D gene. V was shortened by 0 bases and J by 5 bases, with 18 bases between the two germline ends. This CDR3 comprises 16 residues. Looked up from germline, CDR1 is SGDLS and CDR2 is YYNGEE. The CDR3 region is CASSVGETPDFHEQYF. Here the CDR3 DNA reads TGTGCCAGCAGCGTAGGTGAGACACCCGATTTCCACGAGCAGTACTTC.

The CDR3 nucleotides are TGTGCCAGCAGTGAAAGAGGGGGACAGTTCAACGAGCAGTACTTC. Amino acids: CASSERGGQFNEQYF. The chain carries TRBV2 and TRBJ2-7; TRBD1 aligns across 7 bases. Unmatched junction bases numbered 9, after V lost 2 bases and J lost 5 bases. The CDR3 length is 15 residues. Germline assignment: CDR1 SNHLY and CDR2 FYNNEI.

The chain couples TRBV19 to TRBJ2-2; 7 nucleotides align to TRBD2. Losses at the gene ends were 7 bases for V and 3 bases for J; bases not matched to a gene: 5. The CDR3 is 14 amino acids. Germline-derived CDR1 and CDR2 are LNHDA and SQIVND (reference sequence). The CDR3 loop reads CASISSGYTGELFF. The DNA for the CDR3 is TGTGCCAGTATATCTAGCGGTTACACCGGGGAGCTGTTTTTT.

The J gene is TRBJ2-1, the V gene TRBV30; 11 bases fit TRBD2. This CDR3 region has 14 residues. Germline V gene data show CDR1 as GTSNPN and CDR2 as SVGIG (reference sequence). V shed 0 bases and J 8 bases; nucleotides not matched to a gene: 3. The CDR3 nucleotides read TGTGCCTGGAGTGTACTAGCGGGAGCGTATGAGCAGTTCTTC. It translates to CAWSVLAGAYEQFF.

The chain employs TRBV20-1 and TRBJ2-7; D possibly corresponds to TRBD2 (6 bases). Germline CDR1 and CDR2: DFQATT and SNEGSKA (reference sequence). The CDR3 contains 16 residues. Trimming shortened V by 6 bases and J by 0 bases, and 21 bases separated the two germline ends. This chain's CDR3 is CSASAPTRGPSYEQYF. As DNA, the CDR3 is TGCAGTGCGAGTGCCCCGACTAGGGGCCCCTCCTACGAGCAGTACTTC.

The CDR3 DNA reads TGTGCCTGGAGAGACTTCAGGGGTAATGAAGCTTTCTTT. Its protein product is CAWRDFRGNEAFF. The V gene is TRBV30, the J gene TRBJ1-1; a possible D gene is TRBD1 (6 bases). The germline V gene has CDR1 GTSNPN and CDR2 SVGIG (reference sequence). Deletions cut 3 bases from V and 7 bases from J, with 15 bases between. This CDR3 is built from 13 residues.

The chain joins TRBV11-1 to TRBJ1-1; D gene uncertain. Germline V gene lookup returns CDR1 SGHAT and CDR2 FQDESV (reference sequence). This CDR3 region has 14 residues. V dropped 7 bases and J dropped 1 base, with 13 bases sitting between them. CDR3 region: CASNNYGRNTEAFF. CDR3 nucleotides: TGTGCCAGCAACAACTATGGCAGGAACACTGAAGCTTTCTTT. Full variable domain (remainder filled in from reference TRBV11-1 and TRBJ1-1): EAEVAQSPRYKITEKSQAVAFWCDPISGHATLYWYRQILGQGPELLVQFQDESVVDDSQLPKDRFSAERLKGVDSTLKIQPAELGDSAMYLCASNNYGRNTEAFFGQGTRLTVV.

This rearrangement joins TRBV6-5 to TRBJ2-1, with TRBD1 identical over 7 bases. Germline loops: CDR1 MNHEY, CDR2 SVGAGI. V lost 5 bases, J lost 4 bases, and 8 bases stayed unmatched. This CDR3 is 15 amino acids long. The CDR3 bases are TGTGCCAGCAGTATTACAGGGGCTAATTACAATGAGCAGTTCTTC. Translating it yields CASSITGANYNEQFF.

The V gene is TRBV10-3, the J gene TRBJ1-3, with D possibly matching TRBD1 (5 bases). Trimming removed 7 bases at V and 2 bases at J, with 9 bases between. Germline CDR1 is ENHRY and CDR2 is SYGVKD. CDR3 length: 13 residues. The CDR3 bases are TGTGCCATCATTCCAGGGCCTGGAAACACCATATATTTT. Protein sequence: CAIIPGPGNTIYF.

The CDR3 region is CASSPLTSAYYNEQFF. CDR3 nucleotide sequence: TGTGCCAGCAGTCCCTTGACTAGCGCCTACTACAATGAGCAGTTCTTC. The rearrangement uses TRBV28 and TRBJ2-1, with TRBD2 matching over 8 bases. The germline V gene has CDR1 MDHEN and CDR2 SYDVKM. The CDR3 sequence is 16 residues long. V shed 5 bases, J shed 3 bases, and the junction held 9 bases outside the gene matches.

The CDR3 nucleotides read TGTGCCAGCAGTCCGGGAGGTTGGGGGCGGAGCGGGAGGAATGAGCAGTTCTTC. As protein: CASSPGGWGRSGRNEQFF. This sequence joins TRBV28 and TRBJ2-1; TRBD2 aligns across 9 bases. The CDR3 is made up of 18 amino acids. Unmatched junction bases numbered 18, after V lost 5 bases and J lost 7 bases. Germline CDR1 MDHEN, CDR2 SYDVKM. Supplemented by reference TRBV28 and TRBJ2-1, the full variable domain reads DVKVTQSSRYLVKRTGEKVFLECVQDMDHENMFWYRQDPGLGLRLIYFSYDVKMKEKGDIPEGYSVSREKKERFSLILESASTNQTSMYLCASSPGGWGRSGRNEQFFGPGTRLTVL.

V usage is TRBV2 and J usage is TRBJ2-7, with 11 bases fitting TRBD2. The germline V gene has CDR1 SNHLY and CDR2 FYNNEI. This CDR3 contains 15 residues. The V and J ends lost 3 bases and 6 bases, in that order; junction bases with no gene match: 7. The CDR3 protein is CASSEQLAGASEQYF. In DNA form, the CDR3 reads TGTGCCAGCAGTGAGCAACTAGCGGGAGCCTCCGAGCAGTACTTC.

V is TRBV7-9 and J is TRBJ1-6; no clear D. The germline CDR1 and CDR2 sequences are SEHNR and FQNEAQ (reference sequence). V lost 3 bases and J lost 14, with 20 bases in between. This CDR3 comprises 15 residues. The CDR3 region is CASSLEGGPLLTLHF. The CDR3 coding sequence is TGTGCCAGCAGCTTGGAGGGCGGACCCCTGCTAACCCTCCACTTT.

The V call is TRBV19, the J call TRBJ2-7; 7 nucleotides agree with TRBD2. Germline V gives CDR1 LNHDA, CDR2 SQIVND (reference sequence). With V trimmed by 3 bases and J by 3 bases, 11 bases remained unmatched. CDR3 length: 16 residues. CDR3: CASSITPSGMVYEQYF. The CDR3 region has the DNA TGTGCCAGTAGTATTACCCCTAGCGGAATGGTCTACGAGCAGTACTTC. The full variable domain, rest sourced from reference TRBV19 and TRBJ2-7, is DGGITQSPKYLFRKEGQNVTLSCEQNLNHDAMYWYRQDPGQGLRLIYYSQIVNDFQKGDIAEGYSVSREKKESFPLTVTSAQKNPTAFYLCASSITPSGMVYEQYFGPGTRLTVT.

This clone was seen only once. The rearrangement links TRBV19 to TRBJ1-5; 7 bases are shared with TRBD1. The CDR3 spans 16 residues. J was trimmed by 7 bases and V by 7 bases; bases with no gene match: 16. CDR1 and CDR2 from the germline V gene are LNHDA and SQIVND (reference sequence). CDR3 loop: CASTREGRGLGQPQHF. The CDR3 DNA reads as TGTGCCAGTACTAGGGAAGGCAGGGGGTTAGGACAGCCCCAGCATTTT.

This chain uses TRBV5-6 with TRBJ1-1, with D possibly matching TRBD1 (5 bases). The CDR3 runs 16 residues. V lost 3 bases and J lost 1, with 16 bases in between. Per germline, CDR1 SGHDT and CDR2 YYEEEE. DNA of the CDR3: TGTGCCAGCAGCTATGTGGTCGGGACTGCGAACACTGAAGCTTTCTTT. This encodes CASSYVVGTANTEAFF.

The chain employs TRBV11-3 and TRBJ2-5; 8 bases are a match to TRBD1. V dropped 6 bases and J dropped 1; count of bases not matched to a gene: 4. CDR1 and CDR2 (germline): SGHNT, YENEEA. This CDR3 comprises 14 residues. The CDR3 region is CASSPGGPQETQYF. The CDR3 nucleotides are TGTGCCAGCAGTCCAGGGGGCCCCCAAGAGACCCAGTACTTC.

The chain links TRBV19 to TRBJ1-5; D ambiguous. The CDR3 extends over 14 amino acids. Trimming took 1 base from V and 5 from J, leaving 9 bases between them. CDR1 and CDR2 from the germline V gene are LNHDA and SQIVND (reference sequence). CDR3 loop: CASSIGSGYQPQHF. In DNA form, the CDR3 reads TGTGCCAGTAGTATAGGGTCAGGATATCAGCCCCAGCATTTT.

The chain uses TRBV7-3 and TRBJ2-3; 8 nucleotides agree with TRBD1. The V and J ends lost 2 bases and 3 bases, in that order; junction bases with no gene match: 7. Germline V gives CDR1 SGHTA, CDR2 FQGTGA. The CDR3 sequence is 16 residues long. For the CDR3, the DNA is TGTGCCAGCAGCTTATCCGCAGGGACAGGTACAGATACGCAGTATTTT. Its protein is CASSLSAGTGTDTQYF.

This chain connects TRBV10-2 to TRBJ2-7; 7 bases align to TRBD1. This CDR3 is built from 13 residues. CDR1 and CDR2 from the germline V gene are WSHSY and SAAADI. J was trimmed by 4 bases and V by 8 bases; bases with no gene match: 8. The CDR3 reads CASEGQEAYEQYF. DNA for the CDR3: TGCGCCAGCGAAGGACAGGAGGCGTACGAGCAGTACTTC.

This clone was counted a few times. The J gene is TRBJ2-2, the V gene TRBV7-3; D is undetermined. V lost 3 bases to trimming and J lost 0 bases, with 11 bases between them. The CDR3 is made up of 16 amino acids. The V gene's germline CDR1 is SGHTA and CDR2 FQGTGA. The CDR3 region is CASSLNLAANTGELFF. Here the CDR3 DNA reads TGTGCCAGCAGCTTGAACTTGGCGGCGAACACCGGGGAGCTGTTTTTT.

This chain connects TRBV11-2 to TRBJ2-1, with 7 bases fitting TRBD1. The CDR3 spans 17 residues. The J segment lost 4 bases and the V segment lost 1 base, leaving 10 bases of the junction unmatched. Germline assignment: CDR1 SGHAT and CDR2 FQNNGV. The CDR3 DNA is TGTGCCAGCAGCTTAGGAGTAGGGGGCTGGGGGTACAATGAGCAGTTCTTC. Amino acid sequence: CASSLGVGGWGYNEQFF. The full variable domain, rest sourced from reference TRBV11-2 and TRBJ2-1, is EAGVAQSPRYKIIEKRQSVAFWCNPISGHATLYWYQQILGQGPKLLIQFQNNGVVDDSQLPKDRFSAERLKGVDSTLKIQPAKLEDSAVYLCASSLGVGGWGYNEQFFGPGTRLTVL.

This sequence joins TRBV19 and TRBJ2-7; D ambiguous. V lost 2 bases and J 1 base, leaving 6 bases between the germline ends. CDR3 length: 13 residues. The germline V gene encodes CDR1 LNHDA and CDR2 SQIVND (reference sequence). CDR3 bases: TGTGCCAGTAGTATAAAACTTTCCTACGAGCAGTACTTC. Protein sequence: CASSIKLSYEQYF.

The chain couples TRBV19 to TRBJ2-7, with D perhaps TRBD2 (5 bases). There are 15 residues in the CDR3. Germline CDR1 LNHDA, CDR2 SQIVND (reference sequence). V lost 5 bases and J 7 bases, leaving 21 bases between the germline ends. The CDR3 nucleotides read TGTGCCAGTAGTCGGGCCGGGAAAACCACGGGGGAGCAGTACTTC. This gives the protein CASSRAGKTTGEQYF.

The chain is built from TRBV4-1 and TRBJ2-1, with D possibly TRBD2 on 6 matching bases. V was pared by 4 bases and J by 6 bases, with 10 bases between. Germline V gene lookup returns CDR1 MGHRA and CDR2 YSYEKL. There are 13 residues in the CDR3. The CDR3 is CASSRGTTNEQFF. CDR3 bases: TGCGCCAGCAGCCGCGGGACCACCAATGAGCAGTTCTTC.

This clone has a single count. The rearrangement uses TRBV27 and TRBJ2-1; 7 positions match TRBD2. Germline V lookup: CDR1 MNHEY, CDR2 SMNVEV (reference sequence). J gave up 5 bases and V 4 bases, and 5 bases lay outside the gene matches. The CDR3 sequence is 14 residues long. In DNA form, the CDR3 reads TGTGCCAGCAGTTGGGGGAGGGCCGACAATGAGCAGTTCTTC. Translation gives CASSWGRADNEQFF.

The chain uses TRBV7-7 and TRBJ2-2; 9 nucleotides agree with TRBD2. CDR1 SSHAT and CDR2 FNYEAQ come from the germline V gene (reference sequence). Trimming removed 4 bases from V and 5 bases from J; junction bases left unmatched: 5. CDR3 size: 15 residues. The CDR3 DNA follows: TGTGCCAGCAGCTCACTAGCGGGTCAAACCGGGGAGCTGTTTTTT. Protein product: CASSSLAGQTGELFF. The full variable domain, with the rest looked up from reference TRBV7-7 and TRBJ2-2, is GAGVSQSPRYKVTKRGQDVTLRCDPISSHATLYWYQQALGQGPEFLTYFNYEAQPDKSGLPSDRFSAERPEGSISTLTIQRTEQRDSAMYRCASSSLAGQTGELFFGEGSRLTVL.